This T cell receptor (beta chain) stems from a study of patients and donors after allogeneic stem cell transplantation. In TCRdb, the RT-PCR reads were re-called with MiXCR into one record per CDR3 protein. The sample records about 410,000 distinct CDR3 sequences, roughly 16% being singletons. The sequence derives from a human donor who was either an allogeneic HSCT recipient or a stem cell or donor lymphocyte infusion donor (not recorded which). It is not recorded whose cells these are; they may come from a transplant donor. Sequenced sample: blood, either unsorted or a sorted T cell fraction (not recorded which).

The CDR3 region has the DNA TGTGCCAGCTCACCATTCCAGAGCATGAACACTGAAGCTTTCTTT. Its translation: CASSPFQSMNTEAFF. This chain uses TRBV18 with TRBJ1-1; D not certain. Trimming pared 2 bases from V and 0 bases from J, leaving 10 bases between. Germline V lookup: CDR1 KGHSH, CDR2 LQKENI. The CDR3 length is 15 residues.